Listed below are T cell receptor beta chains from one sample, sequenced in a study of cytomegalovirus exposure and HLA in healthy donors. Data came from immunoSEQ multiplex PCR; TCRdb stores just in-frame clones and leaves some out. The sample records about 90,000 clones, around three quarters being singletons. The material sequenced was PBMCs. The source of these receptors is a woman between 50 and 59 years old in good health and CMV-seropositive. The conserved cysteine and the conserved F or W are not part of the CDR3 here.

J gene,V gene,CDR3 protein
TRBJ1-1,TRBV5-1,ASSLSPDRATEAF
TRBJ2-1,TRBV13,AKPLGLAASEQF
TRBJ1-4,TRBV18,ASSPGQGYEKLF
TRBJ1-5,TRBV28,ASSLSDQPQH
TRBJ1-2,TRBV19,ASSVGQGAAYGYT
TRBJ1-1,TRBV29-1,SVDGPQGREAF
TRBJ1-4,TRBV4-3,ASSQASTGVVNEKLF
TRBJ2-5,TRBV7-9,ASSLVPGRETQY
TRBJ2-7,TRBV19,ASSIGQQAYEQY
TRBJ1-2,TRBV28,ASSSGVRYGYT
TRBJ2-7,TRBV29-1,SVGQGWSSYEQY
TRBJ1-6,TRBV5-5,ASRQQGTSYNSPLH
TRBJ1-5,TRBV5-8,ASSLGTGMNQPQH
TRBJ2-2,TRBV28,ASSLQGVGELF
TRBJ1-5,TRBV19,ASTHTDRVGQPQH
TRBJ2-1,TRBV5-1,ASSLGLAGVVDEQF
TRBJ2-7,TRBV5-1,ASSLALGQGVSYEQY
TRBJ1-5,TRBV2,AGSPGGNQPQH
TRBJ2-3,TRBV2,ASNRLAGGGDTQY
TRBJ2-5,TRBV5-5,ASSLEGGTQY
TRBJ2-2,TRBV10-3,AIKSSSRGLDTGELF
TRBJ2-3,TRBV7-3,ASSLTTSGRATDTQY
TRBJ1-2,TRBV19,ASIGQGGGYT
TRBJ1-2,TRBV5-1,ASSFGTGVTYGYT
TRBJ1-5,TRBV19,ASMRDRDGQPQH
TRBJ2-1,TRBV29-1,SVGQNYNEQF
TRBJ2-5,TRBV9,ASSVGLAGGETQY
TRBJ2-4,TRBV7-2,ASSPSGLQNIQY
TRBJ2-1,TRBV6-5,ATSGTVRNEQF
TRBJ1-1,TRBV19,ASSLQGVNTEAF
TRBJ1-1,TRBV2,AATGQTNTEAF
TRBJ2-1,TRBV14,ASSPREGAINEQF
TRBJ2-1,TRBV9,ASSVGEGVGLGNEQF
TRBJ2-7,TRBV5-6,ASSTGLREY
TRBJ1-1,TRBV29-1,SVEDPSFPNTEAF
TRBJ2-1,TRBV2,ASRGRTSFLHDEQF
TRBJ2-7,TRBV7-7,ASSSRDRAHEQY
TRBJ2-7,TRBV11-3,ASSLDRVGEQY
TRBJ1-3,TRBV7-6,ASSLYTGFSGNTIY
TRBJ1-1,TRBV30,AWSALGGGSGGPRDAEAF
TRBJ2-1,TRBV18,ASSLGGTGGEQF
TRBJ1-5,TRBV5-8,ASRLAGQPQH